One sample yielded the 5 T cell receptor beta chains listed below, sequenced in a study of patients and donors after allogeneic stem cell transplantation. MiXCR was run by TCRdb on the RT-PCR reads, yielding one entry per CDR3 protein. The sample consists of under 200,000 distinct CDR3 sequences, about 30% of them appearing once. The specimen was blood, either unsorted or a sorted T cell fraction (not recorded which). The receptors stem from a human donor who was either an allogeneic HSCT recipient or a stem cell or donor lymphocyte infusion donor (not recorded which). It is not recorded whose cells these are; they may come from a transplant donor.

This clonotype was counted many times. The genes are TRBV6-2 or TRBV6-3 and TRBJ1-5; possible D gene TRBD1, 5 bases. There are 15 residues in the CDR3. Germline loops: CDR1 MNHEY, CDR2 SVGEGT. Trimming cost V 3 bases and J 2 bases, with 11 bases left between them. The CDR3, as DNA: TGTGCCAGCAGTTATTGGGGACGCCGCAATCAGCCCCAGCATTTT. It specifies CASSYWGRRNQPQHF.

This clonotype was observed a single time. CDR3 loop: CASSIAENSYEQYF. The CDR3 DNA reads as TGTGCCAGTAGTATAGCAGAAAACTCCTACGAGCAGTACTTC. This chain joins TRBV19 and TRBJ2-7, with D unclear. CDR1 is LNHDA, CDR2 SQIVND, per germline (reference sequence). V was shortened by 1 base and J by 0 bases, with 7 bases between the two germline ends. CDR3 length: 14 residues.

This sequence joins TRBV12-3 or TRBV12-4 and TRBJ2-3, with a possible D match to TRBD2 (5 bases). V shed 1 base and J shed 4 bases, with 18 bases lying between them. The CDR3 is made up of 17 amino acids. CDR3 sequence: CASSLVDLRLGADTQYF. CDR3 nucleotide sequence: TGTGCCAGCAGTTTAGTGGACTTAAGGCTCGGGGCAGATACGCAGTATTTT.

The sample holds many counts of this clonotype. The chain carries TRBV12-3 or TRBV12-4 and TRBJ1-5, with unresolved D. The CDR3 has 13 residues. V lost 3 bases and J 0 bases, leaving 3 bases between the germline ends. The CDR3 coding sequence is TGTGCCAGCAGTTTGCCTAGCAATCAGCCCCAGCATTTT. Protein: CASSLPSNQPQHF.

This clonotype was counted only a few times. This rearrangement joins TRBV29-1 to TRBJ2-7, with TRBD2 matching over 9 bases. Losses at the gene ends were 5 bases for V and 3 bases for J; bases not matched to a gene: 8. CDR3 size: 14 residues. Germline-derived CDR1 and CDR2 are SQVTM and ANQGSEA. The CDR3 here is CSVIGVAGVYEQYF. DNA of the CDR3: TGCAGCGTTATTGGGGTAGCGGGGGTCTACGAGCAGTACTTC.